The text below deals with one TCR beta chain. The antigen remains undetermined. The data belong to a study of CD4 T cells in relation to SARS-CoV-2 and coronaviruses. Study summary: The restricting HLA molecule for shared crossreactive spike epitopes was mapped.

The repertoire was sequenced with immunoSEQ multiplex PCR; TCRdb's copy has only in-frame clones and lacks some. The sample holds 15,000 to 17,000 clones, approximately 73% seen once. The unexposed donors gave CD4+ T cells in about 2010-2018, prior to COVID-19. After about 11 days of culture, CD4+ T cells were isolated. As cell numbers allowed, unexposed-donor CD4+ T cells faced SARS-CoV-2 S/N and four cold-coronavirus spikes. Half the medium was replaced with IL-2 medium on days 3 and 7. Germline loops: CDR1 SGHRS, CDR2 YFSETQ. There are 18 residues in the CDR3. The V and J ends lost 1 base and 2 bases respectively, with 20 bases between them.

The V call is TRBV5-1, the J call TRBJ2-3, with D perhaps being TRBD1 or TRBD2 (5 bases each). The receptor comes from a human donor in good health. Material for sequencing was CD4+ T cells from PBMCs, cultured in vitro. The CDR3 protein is CASSLRRRDGGLTDTQYF. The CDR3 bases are TGCGCCAGCAGCTTGCGACGCCGGGACGGCGGACTCACAGATACGCAGTATTTT.